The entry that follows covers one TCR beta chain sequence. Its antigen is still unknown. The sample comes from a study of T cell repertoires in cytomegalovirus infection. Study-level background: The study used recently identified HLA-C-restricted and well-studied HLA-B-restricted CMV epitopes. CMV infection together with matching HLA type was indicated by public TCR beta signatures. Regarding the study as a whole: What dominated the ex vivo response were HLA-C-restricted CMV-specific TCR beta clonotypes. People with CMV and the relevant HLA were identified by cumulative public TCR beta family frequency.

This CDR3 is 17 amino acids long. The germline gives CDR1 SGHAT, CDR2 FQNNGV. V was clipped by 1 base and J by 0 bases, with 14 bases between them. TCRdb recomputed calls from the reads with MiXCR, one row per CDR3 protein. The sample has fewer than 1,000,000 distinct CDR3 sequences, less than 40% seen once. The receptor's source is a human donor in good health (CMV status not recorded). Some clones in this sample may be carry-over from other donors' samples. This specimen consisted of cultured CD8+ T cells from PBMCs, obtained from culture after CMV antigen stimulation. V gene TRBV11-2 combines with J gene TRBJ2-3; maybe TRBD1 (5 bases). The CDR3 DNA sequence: TGTGCCAGCAGCTTAGCGCAGGGCGTACCAAGCACAGATACGCAGTATTTT. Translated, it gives CASSLAQGVPSTDTQYF.